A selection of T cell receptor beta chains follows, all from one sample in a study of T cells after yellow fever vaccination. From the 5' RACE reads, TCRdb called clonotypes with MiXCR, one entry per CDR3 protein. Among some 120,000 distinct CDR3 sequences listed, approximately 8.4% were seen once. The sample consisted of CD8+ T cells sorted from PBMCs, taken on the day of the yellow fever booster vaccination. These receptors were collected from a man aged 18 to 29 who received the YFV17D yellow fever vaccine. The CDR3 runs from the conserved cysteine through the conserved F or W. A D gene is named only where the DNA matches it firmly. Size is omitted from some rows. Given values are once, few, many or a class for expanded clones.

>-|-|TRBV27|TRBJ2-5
TGTGCCAGCAGTCACGAATGGGGGCAACCCCAAGAGACCCAGTACTTC
CASSHEWGQPQETQYF
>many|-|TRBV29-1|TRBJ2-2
TGCAGCGGGGGGGCGGCTAACACCGGGGAGCTGTTTTTT
CSGGAANTGELFF
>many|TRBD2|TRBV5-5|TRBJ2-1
TGTGCCAGCAGCCTAGCGGGGATATCCTACAATGAGCAGTTCTTC
CASSLAGISYNEQFF
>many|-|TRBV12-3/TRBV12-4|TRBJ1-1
TGCGCCAGCAGCTTGGGAATGAACACTGAAGCTTTCTTT
CASSLGMNTEAFF
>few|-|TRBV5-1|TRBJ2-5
TGCGCCAGCAGCTTGGGGGTTGGACCCCAAGAGACCCAGTACTTC
CASSLGVGPQETQYF
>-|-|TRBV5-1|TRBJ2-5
TGCGCCAGCAGCTTAGGTTGGGGGCAAGAGACCCAGTACTTC
CASSLGWGQETQYF
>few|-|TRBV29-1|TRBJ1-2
TGCAGCGTTGCCCAAGACCGTGGTGGCTACACCTTC
CSVAQDRGGYTF
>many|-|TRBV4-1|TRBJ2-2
TGCGCCAGCAGCCGGGCCACGAACACCGGGGAGCTGTTTTTT
CASSRATNTGELFF
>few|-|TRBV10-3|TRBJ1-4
TGTGCCATCAGTGAGACCCGATATGAACTGTTTTTT
CAISETRYELFF
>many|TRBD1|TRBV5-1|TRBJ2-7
TGCGCCAGCAGCCTGGGGTTGCGGTACAGGGGCACCATACGATCCTACGAGCAGTACTTC
CASSLGLRYRGTIRSYEQYF
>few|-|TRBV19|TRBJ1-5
TGTGCCAGTGGCGTTGGGGGGGTCACTCAGCCCCAGCATTTT
CASGVGGVTQPQHF
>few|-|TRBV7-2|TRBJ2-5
TGTGCCAGCAGCTTAGAATTTAGCGGCACCGCGCAAGAGACCCAGTACTTC
CASSLEFSGTAQETQYF
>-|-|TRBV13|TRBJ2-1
TGTGCCAGCAGCTTAGAAGCCCCGGGGCGCAATGAGCAGTTCTTC
CASSLEAPGRNEQFF
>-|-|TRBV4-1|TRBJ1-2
TGCGCCAGCAGCCCCAGGACAGCCCTTAACTATGGCTACACCTTC
CASSPRTALNYGYTF
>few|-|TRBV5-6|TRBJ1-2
TGTGCCAGCAGGGAGCAGACAGCGAACTATGGCTACACCTTC
CASREQTANYGYTF
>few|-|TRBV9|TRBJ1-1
TGTGCCAGCAGCGTAGGTGCAGGTCATCTCGCTGAAGCTTTCTTT
CASSVGAGHLAEAFF